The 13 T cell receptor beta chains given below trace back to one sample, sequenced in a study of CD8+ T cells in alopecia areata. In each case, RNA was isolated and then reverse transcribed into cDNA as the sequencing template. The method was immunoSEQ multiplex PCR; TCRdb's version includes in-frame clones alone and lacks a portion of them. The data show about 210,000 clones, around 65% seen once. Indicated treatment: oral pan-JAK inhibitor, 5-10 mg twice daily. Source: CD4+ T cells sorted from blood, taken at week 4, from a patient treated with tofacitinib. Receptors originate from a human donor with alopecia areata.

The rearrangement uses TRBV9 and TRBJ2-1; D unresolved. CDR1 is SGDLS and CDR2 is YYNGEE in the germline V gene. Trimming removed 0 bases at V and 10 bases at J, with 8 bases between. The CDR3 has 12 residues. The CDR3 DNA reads TGTGCCAGCAGCGTAGAGGCGGAAGAGCAGTTCTTC. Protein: CASSVEAEEQFF.

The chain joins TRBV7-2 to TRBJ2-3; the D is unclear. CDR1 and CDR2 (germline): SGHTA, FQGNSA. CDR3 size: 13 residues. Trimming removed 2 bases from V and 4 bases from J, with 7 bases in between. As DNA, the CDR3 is TGTGCCAGCAGCTTATTCGGGTCAGATACGCAGTATTTT. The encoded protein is CASSLFGSDTQYF. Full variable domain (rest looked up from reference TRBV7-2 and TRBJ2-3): GAGVSQSPSNKVTEKGKDVELRCDPISGHTALYWYRQSLGQGLEFLIYFQGNSAPDKSGLPSDRFSAERTGGSVSTLTIQRTQQEDSAVYLCASSLFGSDTQYFGPGTRLTVL.

The CDR3 protein is CSVAREVNNYGYTF. CDR3 in DNA: TGCAGCGTTGCCAGGGAAGTTAATAACTATGGCTACACCTTC. The chain carries TRBV29-1 and TRBJ1-2, with D tentatively TRBD1 (5 bases). The CDR3 has 14 residues. Trimming took 4 bases from V and 1 from J, leaving 13 bases between them. The germline CDR1 and CDR2 sequences are SQVTM and ANQGSEA.

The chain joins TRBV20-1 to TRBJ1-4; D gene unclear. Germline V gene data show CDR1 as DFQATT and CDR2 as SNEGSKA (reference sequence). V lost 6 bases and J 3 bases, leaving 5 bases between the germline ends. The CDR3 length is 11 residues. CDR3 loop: CSAEANEKLFF. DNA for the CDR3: TGCAGTGCGGAAGCTAATGAAAAACTGTTTTTT.

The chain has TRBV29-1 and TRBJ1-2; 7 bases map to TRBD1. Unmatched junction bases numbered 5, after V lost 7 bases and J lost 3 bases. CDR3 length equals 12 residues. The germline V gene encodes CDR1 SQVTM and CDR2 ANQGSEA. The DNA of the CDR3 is TGCAGCGCTAGGGGGCGCGACTATGGCTACACCTTC. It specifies CSARGRDYGYTF.

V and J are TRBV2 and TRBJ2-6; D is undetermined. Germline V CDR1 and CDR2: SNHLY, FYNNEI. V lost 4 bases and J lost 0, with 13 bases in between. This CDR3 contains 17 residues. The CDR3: CASSAVGPTSGANVLTF. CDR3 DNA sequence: TGTGCCAGCAGTGCTGTGGGCCCCACCTCTGGGGCCAACGTCCTGACTTTC.

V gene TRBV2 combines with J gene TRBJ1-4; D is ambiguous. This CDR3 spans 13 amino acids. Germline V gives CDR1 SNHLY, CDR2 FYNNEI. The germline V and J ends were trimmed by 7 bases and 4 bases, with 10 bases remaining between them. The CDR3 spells CASNTEINEKLFF. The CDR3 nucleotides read TGTGCCAGCAACACGGAGATTAATGAAAAACTGTTTTTT. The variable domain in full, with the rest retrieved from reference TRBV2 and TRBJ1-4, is EPEVTQTPSHQVTQMGQEVILRCVPISNHLYFYWYRQILGQKVEFLVSFYNNEISEKSEIFDDQFSVERPDGSNFTLKIRSTKLEDSAMYFCASNTEINEKLFFGSGTQLSVL.

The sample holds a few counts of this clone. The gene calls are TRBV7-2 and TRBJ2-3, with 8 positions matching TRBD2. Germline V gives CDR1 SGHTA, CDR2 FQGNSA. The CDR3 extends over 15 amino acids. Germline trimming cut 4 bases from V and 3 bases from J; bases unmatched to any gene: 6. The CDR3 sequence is CASSYPAGVTDTQYF. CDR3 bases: TGTGCCAGCAGCTATCCAGCGGGGGTAACAGATACGCAGTATTTT.

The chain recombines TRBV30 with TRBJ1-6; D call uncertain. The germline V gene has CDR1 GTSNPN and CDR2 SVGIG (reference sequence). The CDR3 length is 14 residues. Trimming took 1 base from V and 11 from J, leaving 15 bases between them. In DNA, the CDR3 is TGTGCCTGGAGTGCTTCCCCGGTGACGACACCCCTCCACTTT. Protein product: CAWSASPVTTPLHF.

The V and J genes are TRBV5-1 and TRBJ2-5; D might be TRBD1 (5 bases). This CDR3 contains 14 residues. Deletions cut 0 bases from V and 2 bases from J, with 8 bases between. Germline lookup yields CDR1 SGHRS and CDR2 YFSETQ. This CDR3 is CASSLGRVQETQYF. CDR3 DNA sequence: TGCGCCAGCAGCTTGGGCAGGGTACAAGAGACCCAGTACTTC. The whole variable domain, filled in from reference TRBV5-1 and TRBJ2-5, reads KAGVTQTPRYLIKTRGQQVTLSCSPISGHRSVSWYQQTPGQGLQFLFEYFSETQRNKGNFPGRFSGRQFSNSRSEMNVSTLELGDSALYLCASSLGRVQETQYFGPGTRLLVL.

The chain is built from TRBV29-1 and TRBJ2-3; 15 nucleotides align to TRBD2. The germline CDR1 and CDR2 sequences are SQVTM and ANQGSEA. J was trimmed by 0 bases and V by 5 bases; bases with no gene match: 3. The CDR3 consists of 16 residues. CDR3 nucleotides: TGCAGCGTTTTGGGGACTAGCGGGGGGAGCACAGATACGCAGTATTTT. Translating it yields CSVLGTSGGSTDTQYF.

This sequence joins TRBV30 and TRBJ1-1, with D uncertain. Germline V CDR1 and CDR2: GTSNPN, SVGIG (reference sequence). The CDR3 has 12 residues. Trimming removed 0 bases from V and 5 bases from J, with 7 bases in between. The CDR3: CAWSVLGTEAFF. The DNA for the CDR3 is TGTGCCTGGAGTGTACTGGGGACTGAAGCTTTCTTT.

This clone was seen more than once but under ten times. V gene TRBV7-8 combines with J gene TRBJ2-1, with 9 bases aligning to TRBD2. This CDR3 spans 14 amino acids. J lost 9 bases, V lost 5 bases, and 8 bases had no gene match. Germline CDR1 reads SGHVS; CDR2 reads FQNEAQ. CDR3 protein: CASSRGGASGEQFF. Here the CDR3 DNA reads TGTGCCAGCAGCCGCGGGGGGGCCTCTGGTGAGCAGTTCTTC.